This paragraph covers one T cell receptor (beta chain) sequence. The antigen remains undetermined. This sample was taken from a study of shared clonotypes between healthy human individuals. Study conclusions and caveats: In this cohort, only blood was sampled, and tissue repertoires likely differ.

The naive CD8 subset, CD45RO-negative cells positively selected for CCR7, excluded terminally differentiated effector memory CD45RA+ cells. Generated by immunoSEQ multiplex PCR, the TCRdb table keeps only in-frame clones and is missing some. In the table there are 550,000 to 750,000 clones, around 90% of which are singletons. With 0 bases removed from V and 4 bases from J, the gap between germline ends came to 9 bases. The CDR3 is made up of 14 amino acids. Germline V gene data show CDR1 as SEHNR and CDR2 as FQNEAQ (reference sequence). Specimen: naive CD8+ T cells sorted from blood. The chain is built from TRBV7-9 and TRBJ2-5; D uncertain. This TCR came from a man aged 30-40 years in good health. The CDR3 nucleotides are TGTGCCAGCAGCTTAGCGGGAAGGACAGAGACCCAGTACTTC. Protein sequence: CASSLAGRTETQYF.